This T cell receptor (beta chain) was identified during a study of cytomegalovirus exposure and HLA in healthy donors. Study results and caveats: Later work found that TCR association rates differed between HLA loci; DRB1 had the most and HLA-C the fewest. The authors enumerated over 150 TCR beta chains as linked to cytomegalovirus. Later work associated 16,951 TCR beta sequences with HLA alleles at 0.05 false discovery rate.

Germline CDR1 MNHNY, CDR2 SVGAGI (reference sequence). The CDR3 runs 11 residues. Trimming took off 6 bases at V and 4 bases at J, with 7 bases between the two ends. Only a few counts were recorded for this clone. What it binds is unknown. This PCR relied on a set of 60 Vbeta primers and 13 Jbeta primers. TCRdb keeps only in-frame clones here, not all; method: immunoSEQ multiplex PCR. The sample contains over 150,000 clones, 84% of which appear only once. Sequenced input: PBMCs. This sequence joins TRBV6-6 and TRBJ2-7, with D tentatively TRBD2 (5 bases). The sequence was collected from a man between 18 and 29 years old in good health and CMV-seronegative. CDR3 amino acids: CASSRGYEQYF. Here the CDR3 DNA reads TGTGCCAGCAGCCGAGGGTACGAGCAGTACTTC.